This entry lists 16 T cell receptor beta chains sequenced from one sample in a study of regulatory T cells in long-lasting Graves disease (dated by TCRdb to the early 2020s). Library generation was performed with multiplex PCR. Sequencer: Illumina HiSeq 4000. TCR beta libraries were built with iRepertoire HTBI primers and Arm-PCR amplification of CDR3 regions. TCRdb reworked the public reads: Q25 trimming with fastp, MiXCR clone assembly, productive beta chains retained. Each entry is one CDR3 protein sequence, shown with its most common DNA and genes. This sample gives hundreds of thousands of distinct CDR3 sequences in total; around 13% of them show up just once. Clones ranked in the top ten supply about 8.3% of the sample. This specimen's time point label, interpreted: newly diagnosed GD, antithyroid drugs for less than 3 months. For both TCR sequencing and RNA sequencing, RNA was extracted from PBMCs using TRIzol.

Another study also made use of these data, one on T cells in Graves' hyperthyroidism and ophthalmopathy.

The sequencing here drew on peripheral blood mononuclear cells (PBMCs), taken at new diagnosis, from a patient treated with antithyroid drugs. These receptor sequences come from a woman in her thirties with Graves disease. Donor details come from another sample of the same person, matched by shared clones.

This clonotype has only a few counts. The chain employs TRBV6-1 and TRBJ1-2; D gene uncertain. The CDR3 spans 15 residues. The germline V and J ends were trimmed by 2 bases and 0 bases, with 10 bases remaining between them. Germline assignment: CDR1 MNHNS and CDR2 SASEGT. CDR3 region: CASSEIWFSNYGYTF. Written as DNA, the CDR3 is TGTGCCAGCAGTGAAATTTGGTTCTCTAACTATGGCTACACCTTC.

This clonotype showed up many times. The rearrangement links TRBV2 to TRBJ1-5; no firm D call. Trimming left V 5 bases short and J 6 bases short, with 11 bases between. This CDR3 region has 13 residues. Germline CDR1 and CDR2: SNHLY and FYNNEI. The CDR3 region has the DNA TGTGCCAGCAGTCGATGGGAAATTCAGCCCCAGCATTTT. Its translation: CASSRWEIQPQHF.

This clonotype was counted only a few times. This chain uses TRBV7-2 with TRBJ2-3, with 11 bases matching TRBD2. V lost 6 bases and J lost 8; bases outside the gene matches: 13. Germline loops: CDR1 SGHTA, CDR2 FQGNSA. There are 16 residues in the CDR3. The DNA of the CDR3 is TGTGCCAGCAGTTCCTCCGGGACTAGCGGACGGGTTACGCAGTATTTT. This encodes CASSSSGTSGRVTQYF.

This clonotype came up a few times. This chain connects TRBV28 to TRBJ2-7, with 8 bases aligning to TRBD1. Germline CDR1 and CDR2: MDHEN and SYDVKM. The CDR3 has 15 amino acids. V was pared by 4 bases and J by 3 bases, with 8 bases of the junction left unmatched. CDR3 nucleotides: TGTGCCAGCAGTTCAATGACAGGGGCCCGCTACGAGCAGTACTTC. Translation gives CASSSMTGARYEQYF.

This clonotype was seen at least ten times. Its ends do not fully match the called genes, so a read error is possible. The chain couples TRBV28 to TRBJ1-2; tentative D call: TRBD1 (5 bases). The CDR3 is 14 amino acids. CDR1 is MDHEN and CDR2 is SYDVKM in the germline V gene. The CDR3 DNA is TGTGCAAGCAGTTTATTGGGGACCAACTATGGCTACACCTTC. Amino acid sequence: CASSLLGTNYGYTF.

This clonotype was seen a few times. V usage is TRBV7-9 and J usage is TRBJ2-1, with TRBD2 as a possible D gene (6 bases). The CDR3 loop spans 15 amino acids. Deletions cut 5 bases from V and 4 bases from J, with 15 bases between. CDR1 is SEHNR and CDR2 is FQNEAQ in the germline V gene (reference sequence). CDR3 in amino acids: CASSPLTGVYNEQFF. The CDR3, as DNA: TGTGCCAGCAGCCCGCTAACGGGAGTGTACAATGAGCAGTTCTTC.

This clonotype came up many times. The rearrangement joins TRBV5-1 to TRBJ2-6, with D perhaps matching TRBD2 (6 bases). Germline assignment: CDR1 SGHRS and CDR2 YFSETQ. Trimming stripped 9 bases from V and 2 bases from J, with 12 bases between. This CDR3 is 14 amino acids long. The CDR3 nucleotides are TGCGCCACCAGTGGGAGGACTGGGGCCAACGTCCTGACTTTC. Encoded protein: CATSGRTGANVLTF.

This clonotype was counted at least ten times. The genes are TRBV9 and TRBJ2-1, with D maybe TRBD2 (6 bases). Germline CDR1 SGDLS, CDR2 YYNGEE. Trimming removed 0 bases at V and 8 bases at J, with 15 bases between. CDR3 size: 15 residues. As DNA, the CDR3 is TGTGCCAGCAGCGTAGACGGGGGAGCGGGCTATGAGCAGTTCTTC. Translation: CASSVDGGAGYEQFF.

In this sample, this clonotype turned up many times. The chain recombines TRBV28 with TRBJ1-6, with unresolved D. The germline gives CDR1 MDHEN, CDR2 SYDVKM. The CDR3 extends over 15 amino acids. Trimming cost V 3 bases and J 4 bases, with 10 bases left between them. CDR3 nucleotides: TGTGCCAGCAGTTTCCGGACTAGTTATAATTCACCCCTCCACTTT. Translation: CASSFRTSYNSPLHF.

CDR3 protein: CASSGVFYGYTF. The CDR3 nucleotides read TGTGCCAGCAGCGGAGTCTTCTATGGCTACACCTTC. The chain joins TRBV9 to TRBJ1-2; D remains unclear. V gave up 3 bases and J gave up 4 bases, with 7 bases separating them. The CDR3 covers 12 residues. Germline assignment: CDR1 SGDLS and CDR2 YYNGEE.

This clonotype showed up many times. The genes are TRBV11-2 and TRBJ2-7; 11 nucleotides match TRBD2. This CDR3 spans 14 amino acids. Germline V gives CDR1 SGHAT, CDR2 FQNNGV. Trimming took 5 bases from V and 5 from J; bases not matched to a gene: 5. Here the CDR3 reads CASSKIAGGHEQYF. The CDR3 coding sequence is TGTGCCAGCAGCAAGATAGCGGGAGGGCACGAGCAGTACTTC.

V usage is TRBV13 and J usage is TRBJ2-6; TRBD1 might be the D (6 bases). The germline V gene encodes CDR1 PRHDT and CDR2 FYEKMQ (reference sequence). Trimming took 6 bases from V and 2 from J, leaving 11 bases between them. The CDR3 is 15 amino acids. CDR3 sequence reads: CASRGPGAGANVLTF. The CDR3, as DNA: TGTGCCAGCAGGGGACCAGGGGCTGGGGCCAACGTCCTGACTTTC.

V gene TRBV20-1 combines with J gene TRBJ2-1, with a tentative D call TRBD1 (6 bases). The CDR3 has 14 amino acids. V was pared by 6 bases and J by 8 bases, with 20 bases between. The V gene's germline CDR1 is DFQATT and CDR2 SNEGSKA (reference sequence). The CDR3 region is CSALWGHRVYEQFF. The CDR3 DNA reads as TGCAGTGCCCTCTGGGGACACCGGGTCTATGAGCAGTTCTTC.

This clonotype appeared many times. This chain uses TRBV9 with TRBJ1-1; 7 nucleotides align to TRBD1. V lost 4 bases, J lost 11 bases, and 14 bases stayed unmatched. The CDR3 length is 14 residues. Germline assignment: CDR1 SGDLS and CDR2 YYNGEE. CDR3 protein: CASSPDRVGGGAFF. In DNA form, the CDR3 reads TGTGCCAGCAGCCCAGACAGGGTAGGCGGTGGGGCTTTCTTT.

This clonotype was detected a few times. The CDR3 carries no conserved terminal phenylalanine or tryptophan, so it likely arises from a read error. The chain combines TRBV3-1 with TRBJ2-3; 12 bases agree with TRBD2. The germline V gene encodes CDR1 LGHDT and CDR2 YNNKEL (reference sequence). The CDR3 covers 15 residues. Trimming took 4 bases from V and 6 from J; bases not matched to a gene: 5. CDR3 coding DNA: TGTGCCAGCAGCCTCGGACTAGCGGGAAGTGATACGCAGTATTAT. Encoded protein: CASSLGLAGSDTQYY.

This clonotype was recorded many times. The chain recombines TRBV6-2 or TRBV6-3 with TRBJ2-7; perhaps D is TRBD1 or TRBD2 (5 bases each). The CDR3 runs to 13 residues. The V end was cut by 5 bases, the J end by 3 bases, with 11 bases between. Germline V gene lookup returns CDR1 MNHEY and CDR2 SVGEGT. The CDR3 reads CASSTRDGYEQYF. The CDR3, as DNA: TGTGCCAGCAGTACCCGGGACGGCTACGAGCAGTACTTC.